Following are 13 T cell receptor beta chains from one sample sequenced in a study of regulatory T cells in long-lasting Graves disease. The authors built TCR beta libraries using iRepertoire HTBI primers and Arm-PCR of CDR3 regions. TCRdb fed the multiplex PCR reads into MiXCR, producing one record per CDR3 protein. Of hundreds of thousands of distinct CDR3 sequences listed, around 17% are singletons. Time point indicated: newly diagnosed GD, antithyroid drugs for less than 3 months. Extracted RNA from PBMCs served as the source of the TCR library. The data were also submitted as part of a second study, on T cells in Graves' hyperthyroidism and ophthalmopathy.

Sample: peripheral blood mononuclear cells (PBMCs), taken at new diagnosis, from a patient treated with antithyroid drugs. The receptors derive from a woman between 25 and 40 years old with Graves disease.

The table lists this clonotype with a few counts. The rearrangement uses TRBV6-2 or TRBV6-3 and TRBJ1-1, with no clear D. V was trimmed by 1 base and J by 7 bases, leaving 7 bases between them. Germline V gene sequence: CDR1 MNHEY, CDR2 SVGEGT. This CDR3 comprises 12 residues. CDR3 coding DNA: TGTGCCAGCAGTTACTACGGCAGTGAAGCTTTCTTT. As protein: CASSYYGSEAFF.

The gene calls are TRBV18 and TRBJ1-5; a weak D match, TRBD1 (6 bases). V gave up 6 bases and J gave up 2 bases, with 17 bases separating them. The CDR3 loop spans 16 amino acids. Per germline, CDR1 KGHSH and CDR2 LQKENI. DNA of the CDR3: TGTGCCAGCTCTCAACTACAGGGCGTAGGCAATCAGCCCCAGCATTTT. Protein sequence: CASSQLQGVGNQPQHF.

The gene calls are TRBV4-1 and TRBJ1-4; TRBD1 agrees at 7 bases. The CDR3 spans 16 residues. The junction had 12 bases not matched to a gene; V was cut back by 4 bases and J by 7 bases. CDR1 is MGHRA and CDR2 is YSYEKL in the germline V gene. The CDR3 DNA follows: TGCGCCAGCAGCCTCCTGGATCAGGGGGAGGGTGAAAAACTGTTTTTT. The encoded protein is CASSLLDQGEGEKLFF.

A remark on this clonotype: No conserved phenylalanine or tryptophan is present at the end of the CDR3, so a read error is the likely explanation. V is TRBV7-6 and J is TRBJ2-5; 13 nucleotides align to TRBD2. CDR1 is SGHVS and CDR2 is FNYEAQ in the germline V gene. The junction had 10 bases not matched to a gene; V was cut back by 5 bases and J by 4 bases. The CDR3 is made up of 17 amino acids. CDR3: CASSLGLAGISGETQYL. The CDR3 DNA reads TGTGCCAGCAGCCTGGGACTAGCGGGGATTTCGGGAGAGACCCAGTACCTC.

This clonotype was seen more than once but under ten times. This sequence joins TRBV30 and TRBJ2-1, with 7 bases identical to TRBD2. The junction had 9 bases not matched to a gene; V was cut back by 5 bases and J by 8 bases. Germline V lookup: CDR1 GTSNPN, CDR2 SVGIG (reference sequence). This CDR3 is 13 amino acids long. The CDR3 DNA reads TGTGCCTGGGGAGGACTAGACGGCGATGAGCAGTTCTTC. It is translated as CAWGGLDGDEQFF.

This clonotype has just a few counts. This chain links TRBV3-1 with TRBJ2-3; 10 positions agree with TRBD2. Looked up from germline, CDR1 is LGHDT and CDR2 is YNNKEL (reference sequence). Trimming cost V 5 bases and J 5 bases; bases outside gene matches: 16. CDR3 length: 18 residues. The DNA for the CDR3 is TGTGCCAGCAGCTACGACACCGCTTCTAGCGGGAGTCTAGATACGCAGTATTTT. Amino acid sequence: CASSYDTASSGSLDTQYF.

This clonotype was seen many times. This chain uses TRBV5-1 with TRBJ2-7, with TRBD1 matching over 9 bases. Germline CDR1 and CDR2: SGHRS and YFSETQ. The CDR3 is made up of 14 amino acids. V lost 4 bases to trimming and J lost 5 bases; unmatched junction nucleotides: 7. CDR3 nucleotide sequence: TGCGCCAGCAGCCTAACCGGGACAGGGAACGAGCAGTACTTC. This sequence encodes CASSLTGTGNEQYF.

V gene TRBV29-1 combines with J gene TRBJ1-1, with D hard to call. Germline V gene data show CDR1 as SQVTM and CDR2 as ANQGSEA. Between the trimmed V and J ends, which lost 5 bases and 11 bases, there was a span of 21 bases. The CDR3 is 13 amino acids. The CDR3 is CSVRTLAGENAFF. The CDR3 coding sequence is TGCAGCGTTCGTACACTAGCCGGAGAGAACGCTTTCTTT.

This clonotype has a handful of counts. This may arise from a read error, as a much more abundant clone is one base away. The V gene is TRBV28, the J gene TRBJ1-1, with TRBD1 matching over 7 bases. CDR3 length: 15 amino acids. The V and J ends lost 5 bases and 1 base, in that order; junction bases with no gene match: 7. Per the germline V gene, CDR1 is MDHEN and CDR2 is SYDVKM. CDR3 in DNA: TGTGCCAGCAGTAGGGGGACAGCCCCGAACACTGAAGCTTTCTTT. It translates to CASSRGTAPNTEAFF.

In this sample, this clonotype turned up many times. The chain recombines TRBV28 with TRBJ1-1, with TRBD1 matching over 10 bases. V shed 4 bases, J shed 7 bases, and the junction held 9 bases outside the gene matches. The CDR3 has 15 amino acids. Per the germline V gene, CDR1 is MDHEN and CDR2 is SYDVKM. CDR3: CASSSIRTGGFEAFF. The CDR3 region has the DNA TGTGCCAGCAGTTCGATTAGGACAGGGGGATTTGAAGCTTTCTTT.

The rearrangement uses TRBV20-1 and TRBJ1-6; D might be TRBD1 (5 bases). The CDR3 runs 15 residues. With 2 bases removed from V and 9 bases from J, the gap between germline ends came to 17 bases. Germline loops: CDR1 DFQATT, CDR2 SNEGSKA (reference sequence). CDR3 nucleotide sequence: TGCAGTGCTAGAAAAGGACAAGGAGGCAGTTCACCCCTCCACTTT. Amino acid sequence: CSARKGQGGSSPLHF.

Concerning this clonotype: A much larger clone differs from this one at a single base, so this may be a read error. Here the CDR3 DNA reads TGTGTCAGCTCACCATCGAGCGGGACAGATACGCAGTATTTT. Translating it yields CVSSPSSGTDTQYF. The rearrangement joins TRBV18 to TRBJ2-3, with D possibly being TRBD2 (6 bases). Per germline, CDR1 KGHSH and CDR2 LQKENI. This CDR3 has 14 residues.

V usage is TRBV25-1 and J usage is TRBJ1-3; no clear D. The CDR3 spans 13 residues. Trimming removed 4 bases from V and 4 bases from J, with 8 bases in between. CDR1 MGHDK and CDR2 SYGVNS come from the germline V gene. CDR3 nucleotides: TGTGCCAGCAGTGTCAACATGGGAAACACCATATATTTT. Translating it yields CASSVNMGNTIYF.